This TCR beta chain comes out of a study of blood T cells in healthy people across ages. For the study at large: In model experiments, template switching was able to capture about one barcoded beta molecule for every two T cells that were present. Whole-study findings and limits: The study could not conclusively compare naive and antigen-experienced cells, given its unsorted PBMCs.

Then a second PCR, running roughly 7 to 11 cycles, was carried out with a sample-barcoded 5' primer and a J-beta primer mix. TCRdb fed the 5' RACE reads into MiXCR, producing one record per CDR3 protein. The table has more than 1,400,000 distinct CDR3 sequences, approximately 40% seen once. The table lists this clonotype with a count of one. Its matching antigen is unknown. The CDR3 has 14 residues. The ends were cut back, 6 bases at V and 5 bases at J, with 17 bases in the middle. Germline CDR1 reads MNHEY; CDR2 reads SVGAGI. V usage is TRBV6-5 and J usage is TRBJ2-7; tentatively, D is TRBD2 (5 bases). The sequenced sample consisted of blood. This clonotype originated in a woman between 18 and 30 years old in good health. The CDR3 coding sequence is TGTGCCAGCAGGAGGGCGTCCCGGCCGGACGAGCAGTACTTC. It encodes CASRRASRPDEQYF.